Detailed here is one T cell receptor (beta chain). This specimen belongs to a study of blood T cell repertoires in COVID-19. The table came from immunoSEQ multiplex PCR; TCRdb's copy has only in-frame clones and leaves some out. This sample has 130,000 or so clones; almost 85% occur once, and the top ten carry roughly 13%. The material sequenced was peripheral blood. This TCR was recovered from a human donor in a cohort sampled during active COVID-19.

The CDR3 DNA sequence: TGTGCCAGCAGCCAGATGGGGCAAGGAACTAATGAAAAACTGTTTTTT. This sequence encodes CASSQMGQGTNEKLFF. The chain recombines TRBV4-2 with TRBJ1-4, with a weak D call TRBD1 (5 bases). CDR1 is LGHNA, CDR2 YNFKEQ, per germline. Trimming cost V 3 bases and J 1 base, with 12 bases left between them. The CDR3 has 16 amino acids.